A single sample gave rise to the 2 T cell receptor beta chains below, sequenced in a study of blood T cell repertoires in COVID-19. Assay used: immunoSEQ multiplex PCR; TCRdb lists only in-frame clones, some missing. The sample lists 80,000 or so clones; about 89% were seen once. The material sequenced was peripheral blood. These receptors were taken from a woman in her sixties with acute or convalescent COVID-19.

This clone has a single count. This chain links TRBV19 with TRBJ1-1; 7 bases agree with TRBD1. The V and J ends lost 6 bases and 2 bases, in that order; junction bases with no gene match: 9. The CDR3 extends over 15 amino acids. Germline V gives CDR1 LNHDA, CDR2 SQIVND (reference sequence). The CDR3 bases are TGTGCCAGTAGCAGCCGGGGGACAGCAAACACTGAAGCTTTCTTT. The encoded protein is CASSSRGTANTEAFF.

The CDR3 nucleotides read TGCGCCAGCAGTCAACCGGAGGGGGCAAACTATGGCTACACCTTC. This translates into CASSQPEGANYGYTF. The chain is built from TRBV5-1 and TRBJ1-2, with TRBD1 identical over 7 bases. The CDR3 has 15 residues. V dropped 5 bases and J dropped 2; count of bases not matched to a gene: 9. Germline V gene data show CDR1 as SGHRS and CDR2 as YFSETQ.